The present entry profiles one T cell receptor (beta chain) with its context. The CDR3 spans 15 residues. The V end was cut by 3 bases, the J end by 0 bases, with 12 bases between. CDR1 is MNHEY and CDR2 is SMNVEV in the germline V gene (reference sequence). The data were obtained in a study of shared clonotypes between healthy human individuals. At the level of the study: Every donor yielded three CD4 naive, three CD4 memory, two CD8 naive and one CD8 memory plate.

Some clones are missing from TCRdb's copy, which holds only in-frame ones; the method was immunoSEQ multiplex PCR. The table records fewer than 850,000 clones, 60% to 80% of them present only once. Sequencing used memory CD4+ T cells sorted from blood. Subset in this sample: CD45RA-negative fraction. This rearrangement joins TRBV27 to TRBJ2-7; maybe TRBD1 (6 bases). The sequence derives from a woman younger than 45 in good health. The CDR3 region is CASSLQGWGSYEQYF. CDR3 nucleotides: TGTGCCAGCAGTTTGCAGGGGTGGGGCTCCTACGAGCAGTACTTC.